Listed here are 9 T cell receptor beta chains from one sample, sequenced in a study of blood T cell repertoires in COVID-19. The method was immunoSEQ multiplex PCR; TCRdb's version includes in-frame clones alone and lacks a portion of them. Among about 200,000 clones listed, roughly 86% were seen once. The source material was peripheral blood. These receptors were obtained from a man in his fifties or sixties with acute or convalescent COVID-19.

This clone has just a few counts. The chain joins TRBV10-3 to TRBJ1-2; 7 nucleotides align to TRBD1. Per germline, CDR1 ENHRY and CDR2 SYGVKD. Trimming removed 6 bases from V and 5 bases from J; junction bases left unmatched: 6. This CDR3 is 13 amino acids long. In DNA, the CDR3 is TGTGCCATCAGAGGACAGGACCTTTATGGCTACACCTTC. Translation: CAIRGQDLYGYTF.

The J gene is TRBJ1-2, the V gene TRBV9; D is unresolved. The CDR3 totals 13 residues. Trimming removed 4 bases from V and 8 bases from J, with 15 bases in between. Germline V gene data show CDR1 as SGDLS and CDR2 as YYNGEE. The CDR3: CASSPPGVWGYTF. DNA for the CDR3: TGTGCCAGCAGCCCGCCGGGAGTCTGGGGCTACACCTTC.

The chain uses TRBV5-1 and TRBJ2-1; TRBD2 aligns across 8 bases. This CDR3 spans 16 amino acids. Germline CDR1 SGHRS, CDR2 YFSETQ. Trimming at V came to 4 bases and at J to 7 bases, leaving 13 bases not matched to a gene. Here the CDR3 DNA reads TGCGCCAGCAGCCCCGACACGGGACTAGTATTGAATGAGCAGTTCTTC. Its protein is CASSPDTGLVLNEQFF.

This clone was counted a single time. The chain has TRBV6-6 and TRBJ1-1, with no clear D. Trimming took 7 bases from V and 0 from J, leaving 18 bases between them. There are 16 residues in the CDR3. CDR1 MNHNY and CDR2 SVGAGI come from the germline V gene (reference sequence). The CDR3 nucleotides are TGTGCCAGCACTCGAGCCCTAGCTGGAATGAACACTGAAGCTTTCTTT. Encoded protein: CASTRALAGMNTEAFF.

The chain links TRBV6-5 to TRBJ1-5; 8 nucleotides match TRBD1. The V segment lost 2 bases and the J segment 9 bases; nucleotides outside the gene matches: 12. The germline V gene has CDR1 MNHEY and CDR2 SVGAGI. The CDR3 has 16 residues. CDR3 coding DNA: TGTGCCAGCAGTTACGGCCCCCCGGGACAGGTCCCGCCCCAGCATTTT. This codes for CASSYGPPGQVPPQHF.

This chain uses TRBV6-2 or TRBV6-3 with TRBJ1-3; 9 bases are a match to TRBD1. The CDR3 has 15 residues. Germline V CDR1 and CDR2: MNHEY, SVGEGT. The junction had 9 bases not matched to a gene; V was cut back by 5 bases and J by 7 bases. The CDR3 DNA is TGTGCCAGCAGTCGGTCGGGACAGGGAGAGAACACCATATATTTT. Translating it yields CASSRSGQGENTIYF.

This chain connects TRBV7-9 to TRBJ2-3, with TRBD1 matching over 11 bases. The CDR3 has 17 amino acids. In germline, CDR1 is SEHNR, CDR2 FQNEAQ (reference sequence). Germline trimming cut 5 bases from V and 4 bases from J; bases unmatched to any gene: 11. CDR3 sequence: CASSRSAGDRGADTQYF. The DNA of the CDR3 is TGTGCCAGCAGCCGGTCGGCTGGGGACAGGGGGGCAGATACGCAGTATTTT.

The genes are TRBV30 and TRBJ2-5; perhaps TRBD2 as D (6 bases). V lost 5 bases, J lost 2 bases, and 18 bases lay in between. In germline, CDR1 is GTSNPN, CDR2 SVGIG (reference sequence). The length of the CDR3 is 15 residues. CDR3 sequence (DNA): TGTGCCTGGGGACGGGCGGGGATGGGACAAGAGACCCAGTACTTC. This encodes CAWGRAGMGQETQYF.

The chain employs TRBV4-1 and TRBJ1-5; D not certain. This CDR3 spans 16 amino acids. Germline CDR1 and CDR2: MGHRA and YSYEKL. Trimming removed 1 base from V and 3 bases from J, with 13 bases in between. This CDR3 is CASSQVPSEDNQPQHF. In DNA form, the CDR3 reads TGCGCCAGCAGCCAAGTTCCGTCAGAGGACAATCAGCCCCAGCATTTT.